Below are 18 T cell receptor beta chains sequenced from a single sample in a study of T-cell reconstitution after alpha-beta-depleted transplantation in children. The antigens for these receptors are not known. Regarding the study as a whole: About two months after transplant, alpha-beta T cells reportedly came from several hundred expanded graft clones.

Construction of the TCRbeta library involved unique molecular identifiers. MiXCR was run by TCRdb on the PCR reads, yielding one entry per CDR3 protein. The table records about 32,000 distinct CDR3 sequences, roughly 6.7% of them present only once. The sequenced sample was peripheral blood, obtained 60 days after TCRalphabeta/CD19-depleted stem cell transplant. The receptor set was obtained from a child under two years old who had a stem cell transplant for acute myeloid leukemia, so the T cells may come from the graft donor.

The CDR3 reads CASSYSMGTIPYEQYF. The CDR3 nucleotides read TGTGCCAGCAGCTATTCTATGGGAACTATCCCCTACGAGCAGTACTTC. This chain links TRBV7-9 with TRBJ2-7; no reliable D call. CDR1 and CDR2 from the germline V gene are SEHNR and FQNEAQ (reference sequence). The CDR3 spans 16 residues. V lost 4 bases, J lost 2 bases, and 18 bases lay in between.

This clonotype was recorded many times. The chain carries TRBV10-3 and TRBJ1-6; 7 bases fit TRBD1. The CDR3 length is 16 residues. V lost 3 bases, J lost 7 bases, and 9 bases stayed unmatched. Germline-derived CDR1 and CDR2 are ENHRY and SYGVKD. The CDR3 reads CAISDLRDSVNSPLHF. CDR3 DNA sequence: TGTGCCATCAGTGACCTCCGGGACAGCGTCAATTCACCCCTCCACTTT.

The gene calls are TRBV12-3 or TRBV12-4 and TRBJ1-2; no firm D call. V dropped 4 bases and J dropped 5 bases, with 8 bases sitting between them. The CDR3 contains 12 residues. The CDR3 sequence: CASSSAGYGYTF. In DNA form, the CDR3 reads TGTGCCAGCAGTTCCGCGGGATATGGCTACACCTTC.

This clonotype was picked up many times. The DNA of the CDR3 is TGTGCCAGCAGCTTCCCCGGGAGCTCCTACAATGAGCAGTTCTTC. Protein product: CASSFPGSSYNEQFF. The rearrangement joins TRBV7-9 to TRBJ2-1, with D possibly TRBD2 on 6 matching bases. Germline lookup yields CDR1 SEHNR and CDR2 FQNEAQ (reference sequence). The V end was cut by 3 bases, the J end by 0 bases, with 9 bases between. The length of the CDR3 is 15 residues.

This clonotype was detected a few times. The chain joins TRBV27 to TRBJ1-5; 8 bases are a match to TRBD1. CDR1 and CDR2 (germline): MNHEY, SMNVEV (reference sequence). V dropped 4 bases and J dropped 5; count of bases not matched to a gene: 4. The CDR3 runs 14 residues. The CDR3 protein is CASSSDRADQPQHF. DNA of the CDR3: TGTGCCAGCAGTTCGGACAGGGCGGATCAGCCCCAGCATTTT.

This clonotype was detected many times. J is TRBJ1-3 and V is TRBV28, with 8 positions matching TRBD1. CDR3 length equals 15 residues. With V trimmed by 8 bases and J by 0 bases, 6 bases remained unmatched. CDR1 is MDHEN, CDR2 SYDVKM, per germline. In nucleotides, the CDR3 is TGTGCCAGCCGGACAGGGCCATACTCTGGAAACACCATATATTTT. Protein: CASRTGPYSGNTIYF.

The table lists this clonotype with many counts. CDR3 in amino acids: CSARPGTGGSPLHF. The CDR3 DNA is TGCAGTGCTAGGCCCGGGACAGGGGGTTCACCCCTCCACTTT. V is TRBV20-1 and J is TRBJ1-6; 11 nucleotides line up with TRBD1. This CDR3 comprises 14 residues. V gave up 3 bases and J gave up 9 bases; unmatched junction bases: 4. Germline V CDR1 and CDR2: DFQATT, SNEGSKA (reference sequence).

This clonotype was seen ten or more times. The chain links TRBV7-8 to TRBJ2-2; D call uncertain. V was pared by 2 bases and J by 4 bases, with 11 bases between. Per the germline V gene, CDR1 is SGHVS and CDR2 is FQNEAQ. This CDR3 has 15 residues. The CDR3 sequence is CASSLSVLGTGELFF. Written as DNA, the CDR3 is TGTGCCAGCAGCTTATCAGTTCTGGGCACCGGGGAGCTGTTTTTT.

V and J are TRBV4-3 and TRBJ2-3, with TRBD2 matching 10 bases. Germline V gene data show CDR1 as LGHNA and CDR2 as YSLEER. The CDR3 contains 15 residues. V was clipped by 4 bases and J by 4 bases; unmatched bases: 5. The CDR3 loop reads CASSRSLAGPDTQYF. CDR3 coding DNA: TGCGCCAGCAGCCGGTCACTAGCGGGGCCAGATACGCAGTATTTT.

This clonotype was picked up many times. The gene calls are TRBV7-9 and TRBJ2-1, with a tentative D call TRBD1 (5 bases). The CDR3 totals 15 residues. Looked up from germline, CDR1 is SEHNR and CDR2 is FQNEAQ (reference sequence). Trimming cost V 6 bases and J 0 bases, with 12 bases left between them. CDR3 DNA sequence: TGTGCCAGCAGGGATTTTCAGGGCTCCTACAATGAGCAGTTCTTC. This codes for CASRDFQGSYNEQFF.

This clonotype was counted at least ten times. The V gene is TRBV28, the J gene TRBJ2-5; no clear D. The CDR3 is 13 residues long. Germline V gene sequence: CDR1 MDHEN, CDR2 SYDVKM. V gave up 7 bases and J gave up 2 bases, with 11 bases separating them. The CDR3 coding sequence is TGTGCCAGCACCTCCTGGGATCAAGAGACCCAGTACTTC. This translates into CASTSWDQETQYF. The full variable domain, its missing parts supplied by reference TRBV28 and TRBJ2-5, is DVKVTQSSRYLVKRTGEKVFLECVQDMDHENMFWYRQDPGLGLRLIYFSYDVKMKEKGDIPEGYSVSREKKERFSLILESASTNQTSMYLCASTSWDQETQYFGPGTRLLVL.

This clonotype was seen ten or more times. This chain connects TRBV29-1 to TRBJ1-2; D gene uncertain. CDR1 and CDR2 from the germline V gene are SQVTM and ANQGSEA. Trimming removed 3 bases at V and 0 bases at J, with 11 bases between. This CDR3 is built from 14 residues. DNA of the CDR3: TGCAGCGTTGATCGTGGGCTAGCTAACTATGGCTACACCTTC. It specifies CSVDRGLANYGYTF.

This clonotype was detected many times. The chain is built from TRBV7-6 and TRBJ2-3, with 7 bases fitting TRBD1. V lost 3 bases and J lost 3; bases outside the gene matches: 12. The germline CDR1 and CDR2 sequences are SGHVS and FNYEAQ. This CDR3 comprises 17 residues. CDR3 in DNA: TGTGCCAGCAGCTTCCCCCCGACAGGGTTTGAAACAGATACGCAGTATTTT. This translates into CASSFPPTGFETDTQYF. The variable domain in full, completed from reference TRBV7-6 and TRBJ2-3, reads GAGVSQSPRYKVTKRGQDVALRCDPISGHVSLYWYRQALGQGPEFLTYFNYEAQQDKSGLPNDRFSAERPEGSISTLTIQRTEQRDSAMYRCASSFPPTGFETDTQYFGPGTRLTVL.

This clonotype was seen at least ten times. The J gene is TRBJ2-7, the V gene TRBV29-1; D is perhaps TRBD1 or TRBD2 (6 bases each). Germline V lookup: CDR1 SQVTM, CDR2 ANQGSEA. Trimming stripped 5 bases from V and 4 bases from J, with 15 bases between. The CDR3 is 13 residues long. The CDR3, as DNA: TGCAGCGTTTCCAGTCGGGGGCTGTACGAGCAGTACTTC. Residues: CSVSSRGLYEQYF.

This clonotype has a count of ten or more. The chain employs TRBV5-1 and TRBJ1-3; tentative D call: TRBD1 (5 bases). CDR1 is SGHRS and CDR2 is YFSETQ in the germline V gene. CDR3 length equals 15 residues. The V end lost 0 bases, the J end lost 2 bases, and 9 bases lay between the germline ends. Written as DNA, the CDR3 is TGCGCCAGCAGCTTGGCCGGGACGGCTGGAAACACCATATATTTT. Protein: CASSLAGTAGNTIYF.

This chain connects TRBV4-1 to TRBJ2-7, with D possibly called TRBD1 or TRBD2 (5 bases each). The V end lost 4 bases, the J end lost 0 bases, and 16 bases lay between the germline ends. The germline V gene has CDR1 MGHRA and CDR2 YSYEKL. The CDR3 is 16 residues long. The CDR3: CASSRDPGRSSYEQYF. The CDR3 region has the DNA TGCGCCAGCAGCCGAGATCCGGGACGGAGCTCCTACGAGCAGTACTTC.

This clonotype appeared many times. The chain uses TRBV28 and TRBJ2-7, with a possible D match to TRBD2 (6 bases). Germline loops: CDR1 MDHEN, CDR2 SYDVKM. The CDR3 spans 16 residues. Trimming cost V 5 bases and J 0 bases, with 17 bases left between them. CDR3 bases: TGTGCCAGCAGTCCCCCGCCCGGAGGGGACTCCTACGAGCAGTACTTC. Protein sequence: CASSPPPGGDSYEQYF.

Turning to this clonotype: Given a much more abundant clone one base away, this may be a read error. This chain joins TRBV12-3 or TRBV12-4 and TRBJ2-2, with unresolved D. This CDR3 spans 13 amino acids. The CDR3 nucleotides are TGTGGCAGCTACCCCGCCGGGCCCGGGGAGCTGTTTTTT. This translates into CGSYPAGPGELFF.